This TCR beta chain was sequenced for a study of blood T cell repertoires in COVID-19. Turning to the study itself: Acute and convalescent COVID-19 samples came from the United States, Italy and Spain. T cells, B-cell-depleted T cells, or PBMCs provided the cDNA or gDNA that served as material.

Per the study methods: Cell counts per sample came from amplifying reference gene primers. The assay was immunoSEQ multiplex PCR, and TCRdb's table has in-frame clones only and misses some. The V and J calls and clone size are taken from that table; D and trimming were inferred from the DNA. The table records 100,000 to 130,000 clones, roughly 90% of them present only once. The CDR3 totals 16 residues. Germline V gives CDR1 SQVTM, CDR2 ANQGSEA. The V gene lost 7 bases and the J gene lost 0 bases, with 16 bases spanning the gap. V usage is TRBV29-1 and J usage is TRBJ2-6; perhaps TRBD1 as D (5 bases). Sequencing used peripheral blood. The source is a middle-aged man with active or convalescent COVID-19. This chain's CDR3 is CSAQGFVSSGANVLTF. Here the CDR3 DNA reads TGCAGCGCTCAGGGCTTCGTGAGCTCTGGGGCCAACGTCCTGACTTTC.